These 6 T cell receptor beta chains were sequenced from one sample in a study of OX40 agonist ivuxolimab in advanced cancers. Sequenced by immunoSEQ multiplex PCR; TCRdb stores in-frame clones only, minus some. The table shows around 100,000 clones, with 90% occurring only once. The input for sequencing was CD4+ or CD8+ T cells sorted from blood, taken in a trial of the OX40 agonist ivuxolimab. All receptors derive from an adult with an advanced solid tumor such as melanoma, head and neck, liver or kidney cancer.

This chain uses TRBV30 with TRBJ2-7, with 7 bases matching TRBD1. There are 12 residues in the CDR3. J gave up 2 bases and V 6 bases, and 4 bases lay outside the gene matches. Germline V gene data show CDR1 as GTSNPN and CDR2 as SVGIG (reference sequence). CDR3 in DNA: TGTGCCTGTACACAGGGGACCTACGAGCAGTACTTC. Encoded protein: CACTQGTYEQYF.

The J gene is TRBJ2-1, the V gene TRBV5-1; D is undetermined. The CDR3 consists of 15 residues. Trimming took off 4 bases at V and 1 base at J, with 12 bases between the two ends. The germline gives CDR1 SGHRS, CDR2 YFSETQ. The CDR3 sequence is CASSPQVGSYNEQFF. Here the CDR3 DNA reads TGCGCCAGCAGCCCACAAGTCGGATCCTACAATGAGCAGTTCTTC. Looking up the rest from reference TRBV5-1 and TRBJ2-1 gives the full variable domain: KAGVTQTPRYLIKTRGQQVTLSCSPISGHRSVSWYQQTPGQGLQFLFEYFSETQRNKGNFPGRFSGRQFSNSRSEMNVSTLELGDSALYLCASSPQVGSYNEQFFGPGTRLTVL.

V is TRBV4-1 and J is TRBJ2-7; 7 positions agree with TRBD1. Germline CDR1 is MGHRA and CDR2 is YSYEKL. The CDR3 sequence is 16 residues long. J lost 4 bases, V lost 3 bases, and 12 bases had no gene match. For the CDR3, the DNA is TGCGCCAGCAGCCATGCCCCGGGACAGAGGCTATACGAGCAGTACTTC. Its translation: CASSHAPGQRLYEQYF.

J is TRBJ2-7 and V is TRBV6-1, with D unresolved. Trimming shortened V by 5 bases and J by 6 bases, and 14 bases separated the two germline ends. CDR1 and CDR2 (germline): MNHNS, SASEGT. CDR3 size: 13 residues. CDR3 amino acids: CASSNRVTIEQYF. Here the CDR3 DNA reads TGTGCCAGCAGTAATCGAGTAACTATCGAGCAGTACTTC.

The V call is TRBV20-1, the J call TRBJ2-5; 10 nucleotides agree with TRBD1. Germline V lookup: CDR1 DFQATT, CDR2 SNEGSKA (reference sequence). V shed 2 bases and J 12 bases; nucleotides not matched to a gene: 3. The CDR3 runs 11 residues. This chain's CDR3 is CSARKGTGEYF. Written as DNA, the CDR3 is TGCAGTGCTAGAAAAGGGACAGGGGAGTACTTC.

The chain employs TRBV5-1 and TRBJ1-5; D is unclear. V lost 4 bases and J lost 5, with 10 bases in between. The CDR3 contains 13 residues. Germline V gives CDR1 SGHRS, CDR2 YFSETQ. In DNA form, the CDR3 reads TGCGCCAGCAGCCCGACCGGGGATCAGCCCCAGCATTTT. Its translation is CASSPTGDQPQHF.